This TCR beta chain originates from a study of post-analysis software for immune sequencing data (dated by TCRdb to between 2014 and 2017). For the wider study: The recorded disease courses included relapsing-remitting, secondary progressive and progressive-relapsing multiple sclerosis, and some patients had no subtype annotation. The patient repertoires were set against roughly eleven previously published healthy control repertoires from donors whose ages ranged from roughly 6 to 26 years. A subset of samples was prepared in parallel using single-end sample barcoding, then pooled and co-amplified after Illumina adapter ligation. Results and caveats for the whole study, not just this receptor: The multiple sclerosis patient group was slightly younger than the control group. Significantly lower normalized Chao1 diversity was found in multiple sclerosis patients than in controls, suggesting substantial peripheral T-cell clonal expansion. Direct clustering with F measure revealed strong co-clustering of samples prepared in the same batch, which led to a batch-effect correction. A handful of TRBV segments, including TRBV5-6, TRBV5-1 and TRBV20-1, were significantly more frequent in patients than controls.

V is cut by 2 bases and J by 5 bases, and the space between the germline ends is 13 bases. Inclusive of the bounding cysteine and phenylalanine, the CDR3 is 14 residues long. Only the CDR3 DNA stays, 42 bases, in frame from base 1. TCR beta repertoires were profiled from peripheral blood of about a dozen young patients with multiple sclerosis to demonstrate the VDJtools post-analysis software. The multiple sclerosis patients were children and adolescents ranging in age from about 6 to 17 years. Comment on this clonotype: Its antigen is currently not known. Base qualities are not provided; no much larger clone lies one nucleotide away.

Library construction relied on PCR. Instrument used: Illumina HiSeq 2500. To reduce PCR and sequencing biases, unique molecular identifiers were incorporated into the TCR beta cDNA libraries. Around 500,000 cDNA molecules were obtained for every 1 to 10 million input T cells, so each molecule roughly corresponded to one T cell. Patient libraries were prepared and sequenced with the same protocol used for the earlier healthy control dataset. Samples belonging to the same batch were prepared together, multiplexed and sequenced on a shared HiSeq lane. The paper's processing steps were these. MIGEC handled the raw barcoded reads, throwing out single-read molecular identifier groups before consensus assembly and CDR3 extraction. Clonotype tables were post-analysed with VDJtools, normalizing diversity by down-sampling all datasets to the smallest sample size. Repertoire overlap clustering matched CDR3 amino acid but not nucleotide sequences to correct batch-related cross-sample contamination. TCRdb passed the public sequencing reads through fastp at Q25 and MiXCR, retaining productive beta sequences. Rows with a matching CDR3 protein are joined into one entry that keeps the most common DNA and genes. The authors' filters were not applied to this entry. The sample contains roughly 600,000 distinct CDR3 sequences, 44% of them found a single time. Clones ranked in the top ten supply over 1.5% of the sample.

The specimen was blood. The V gene is TRBV12-3 or TRBV12-4 and the J gene is TRBJ2-7; 6 matching bases give a weak D call of TRBD2. The source is a girl aged 5-17 years with multiple sclerosis. The CDR3: CASSLNFGGDEQYF. The DNA sequence follows: TGTGCCAGCAGTTTAAATTTTGGAGGGGACGAGCAGTACTTC.